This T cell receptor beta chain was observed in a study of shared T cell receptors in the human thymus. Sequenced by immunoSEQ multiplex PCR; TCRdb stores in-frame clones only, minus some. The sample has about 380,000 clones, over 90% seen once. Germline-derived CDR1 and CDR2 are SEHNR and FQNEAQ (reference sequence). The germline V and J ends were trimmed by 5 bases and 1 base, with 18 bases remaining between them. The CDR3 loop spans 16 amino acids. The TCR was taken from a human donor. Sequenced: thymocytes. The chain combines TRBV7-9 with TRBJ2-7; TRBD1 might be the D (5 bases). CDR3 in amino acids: CASSHQGHSTSYEQYF. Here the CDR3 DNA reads TGTGCCAGCAGCCACCAAGGACATTCAACGTCCTACGAGCAGTACTTC.